The count of the clone carrying this T cell receptor beta chain is one. Its antigen is not identified. This entry comes from a study of blood T cells in healthy people across ages. Points from the study as a whole: Diversity estimated from one million T cells was considered an underestimate.

CDR1 and CDR2 (germline): MNHEY, SMNVEV (reference sequence). The CDR3 runs to 12 residues. The V end lost 7 bases, the J end lost 8 bases, and 12 bases lay between the germline ends. A second PCR of 7 to 11 cycles used a sample-barcoded 5' primer and a J-beta primer mix. TCRdb re-analysed the 5' RACE reads in MiXCR, keeping a single row per CDR3 protein. This sample has hundreds of thousands of distinct CDR3 sequences, with around three fifths found just once. The sample was blood. This sequence originates from a man aged 40-49 years in good health. This chain connects TRBV27 to TRBJ2-1, with D perhaps TRBD2 (5 bases). The CDR3 spells CASTGPGDEQFF. The CDR3 region has the DNA TGTGCCAGCACCGGACCCGGGGATGAGCAGTTCTTC.